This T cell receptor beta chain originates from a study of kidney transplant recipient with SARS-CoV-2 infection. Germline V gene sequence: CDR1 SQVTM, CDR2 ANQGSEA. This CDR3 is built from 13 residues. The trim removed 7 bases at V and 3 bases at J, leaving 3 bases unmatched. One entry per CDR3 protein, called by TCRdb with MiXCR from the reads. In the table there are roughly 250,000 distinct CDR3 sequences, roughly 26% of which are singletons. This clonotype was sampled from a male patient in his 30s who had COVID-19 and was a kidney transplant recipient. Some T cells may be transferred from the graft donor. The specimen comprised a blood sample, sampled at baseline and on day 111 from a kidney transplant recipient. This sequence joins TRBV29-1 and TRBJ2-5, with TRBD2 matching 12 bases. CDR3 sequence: CSASGGAEETQYF. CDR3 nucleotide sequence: TGCAGCGCTAGCGGGGGGGCGGAAGAGACCCAGTACTTC.